This TCR beta chain came from a study of neoadjuvant anti-PD-1 for oral cavity cancer. Background on the study: Before surgery, most patients got three to four biweekly 3 mg/kg nivolumab doses.

J was trimmed by 13 bases and V by 8 bases; bases with no gene match: 16. Germline CDR1 and CDR2: SGHTA and FQGNSA. This CDR3 has 14 residues. Only in-frame clones appear in the TCRdb table, and some are missing; sequencing was by immunoSEQ multiplex PCR. Of several thousand clones listed, approximately 82% are singletons. Specimen: PBMCs, collected before nivolumab (anti-PD-1) treatment. The chain carries TRBV7-2 and TRBJ1-4, with 7 bases lining up with TRBD1. The receptor's source is a person between 40 and 80 years old with oral cavity squamous cell carcinoma. CDR3 sequence (DNA): TGTGCCAGCTCACGCGGACAGGACCCCGTAAGACTGTTTTTT. Translating it yields CASSRGQDPVRLFF.